This T cell receptor beta chain was identified during a study of lymphopenia after photon versus proton radiotherapy. Some clones are missing from TCRdb's copy, which holds only in-frame ones; the method was immunoSEQ multiplex PCR. The table shows about 8,300 clones, with just over 85% occurring only once. Remarks on this clone: Antigen unknown.

V was clipped by 2 bases and J by 0 bases, with 8 bases between them. Germline lookup yields CDR1 SGHTA and CDR2 FQGTGA. The CDR3 has 15 residues. Study-wide results and caveats: Photon-treated patients lost naive T cells and TCR diversity; proton-treated stayed stable.

The chain carries TRBV7-3 and TRBJ1-3; D remains unclear. The sequenced sample was peripheral blood, obtained from a patient treated with photon-based radiotherapy. The sequence derives from a man older than 75 with cholangiocarcinoma. The CDR3 loop reads CASSLEGGSGNTIYF. In DNA, the CDR3 is TGTGCCAGCAGCTTAGAGGGTGGCTCTGGAAACACCATATATTTT. Drawing the rest from reference TRBV7-3 and TRBJ1-3, the complete variable domain is GAGVSQTPSNKVTEKGKYVELRCDPISGHTALYWYRQSLGQGPEFLIYFQGTGAADDSGLPNDRFFAVRPEGSVSTLKIQRTERGDSAVYLCASSLEGGSGNTIYFGEGSWLTVV.